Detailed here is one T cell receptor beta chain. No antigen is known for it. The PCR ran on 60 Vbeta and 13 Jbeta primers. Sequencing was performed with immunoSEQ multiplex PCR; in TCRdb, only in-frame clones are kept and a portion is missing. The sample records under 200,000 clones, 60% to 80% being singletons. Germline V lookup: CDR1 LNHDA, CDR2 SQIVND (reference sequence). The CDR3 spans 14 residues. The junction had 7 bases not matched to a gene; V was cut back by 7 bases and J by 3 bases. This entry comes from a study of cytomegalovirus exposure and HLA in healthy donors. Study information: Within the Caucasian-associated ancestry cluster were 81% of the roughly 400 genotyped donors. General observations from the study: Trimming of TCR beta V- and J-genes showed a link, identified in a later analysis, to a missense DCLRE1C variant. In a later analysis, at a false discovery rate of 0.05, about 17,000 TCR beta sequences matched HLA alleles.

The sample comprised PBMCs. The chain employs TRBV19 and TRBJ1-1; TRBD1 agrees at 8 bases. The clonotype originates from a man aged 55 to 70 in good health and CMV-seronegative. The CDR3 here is CASTSTGDDTEAFF. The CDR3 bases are TGTGCCAGTACTTCGACAGGGGATGACACTGAAGCTTTCTTT.